This T cell receptor (beta chain) was sequenced in a study of blood T cells in healthy people across ages. For the study at large: Template-switching capture recovered about one barcoded beta molecule per two T cells.

A second PCR, run for roughly 6 to 11 cycles, used a sample-barcoded 5' primer plus a J-beta primer mix. TCRdb called the 5' RACE reads again in MiXCR, with one record for every CDR3 protein. Seen here are roughly 650,000 distinct CDR3 sequences, less than 40% observed once, and the top ten hold 15%. The CDR3 loop spans 16 amino acids. V was clipped by 1 base and J by 1 base; unmatched bases: 4. Germline V gene data show CDR1 as SEHNR and CDR2 as FQNEAQ (reference sequence). Points on this clonotype: Its antigen is as yet unknown.

Study-level findings and limits: Strong correlation existed between TCR beta diversity and naive T cell percentage. Higher diversity and more naive CD4+ cells were features of long-lived donors, compared to aged donors.

The genes are TRBV7-9 and TRBJ1-1, with 9 bases fitting TRBD1. The sequence was obtained from a woman of 80 years or more in good health. The sequenced sample consisted of blood. CDR3 region: CASSLEGQGRNTEAFF. CDR3 sequence (DNA): TGTGCCAGCAGCTTAGAGGGACAGGGTCGGAACACTGAAGCTTTCTTT.